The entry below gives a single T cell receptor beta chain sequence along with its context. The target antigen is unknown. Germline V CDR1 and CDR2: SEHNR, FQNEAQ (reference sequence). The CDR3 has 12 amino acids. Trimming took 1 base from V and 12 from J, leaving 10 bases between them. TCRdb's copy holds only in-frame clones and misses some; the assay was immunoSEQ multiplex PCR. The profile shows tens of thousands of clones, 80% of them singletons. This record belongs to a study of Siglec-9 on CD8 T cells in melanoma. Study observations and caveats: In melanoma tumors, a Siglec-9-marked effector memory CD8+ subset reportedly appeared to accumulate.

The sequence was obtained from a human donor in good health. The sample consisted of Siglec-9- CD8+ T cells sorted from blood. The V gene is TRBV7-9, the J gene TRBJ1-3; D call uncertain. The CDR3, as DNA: TGTGCCAGCAGCTTAGTTGCAGGAAACATATATTTT. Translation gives CASSLVAGNIYF.